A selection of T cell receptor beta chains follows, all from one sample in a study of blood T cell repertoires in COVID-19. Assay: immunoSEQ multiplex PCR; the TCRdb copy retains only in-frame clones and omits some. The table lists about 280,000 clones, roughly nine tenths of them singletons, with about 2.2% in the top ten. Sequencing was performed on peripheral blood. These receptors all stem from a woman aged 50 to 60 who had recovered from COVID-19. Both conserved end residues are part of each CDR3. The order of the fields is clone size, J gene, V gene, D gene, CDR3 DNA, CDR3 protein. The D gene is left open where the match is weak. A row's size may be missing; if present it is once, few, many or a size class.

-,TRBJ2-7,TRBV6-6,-,TGTGCCAGCAGTCCCCGGGACATAGCATACGAGCAGTACTTC,CASSPRDIAYEQYF
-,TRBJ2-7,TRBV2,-,TGTGCCAGCAAATCAACAGGAAATTTCTACGAGCAGTACTTC,CASKSTGNFYEQYF
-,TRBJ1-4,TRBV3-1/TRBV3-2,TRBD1,TGTGCCCCCCAGAGGCGCTTCAGGGACAGATTTAATGAAAAACTGTTTTTT,CAPQRRFRDRFNEKLFF
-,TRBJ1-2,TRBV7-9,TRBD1,TGTGCCAGCAGCCCCTTTGGGACAGGGACCTATGGCTACACCTTC,CASSPFGTGTYGYTF
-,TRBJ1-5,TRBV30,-,TGTGCCTGGAGCAAGACAGGGCCCCAGCATTTT,CAWSKTGPQHF
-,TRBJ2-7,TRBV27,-,TGTGCCAGCAGTTTATCGACGTCCAGGGGATTTGGCGAGCAGTACTTC,CASSLSTSRGFGEQYF
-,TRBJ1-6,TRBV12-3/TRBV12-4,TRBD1,TGTGCCAGCAGTGGACAGGGGGATTCACCCCTCCACTTT,CASSGQGDSPLHF
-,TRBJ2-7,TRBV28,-,TGTGCCAGCAGACGACAGAACTACGAGCAGTACTTC,CASRRQNYEQYF
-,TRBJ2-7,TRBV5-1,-,TGCGCCAGCAGGGGGCAGGGGTCCTCCTACGAGCAGTACTTC,CASRGQGSSYEQYF
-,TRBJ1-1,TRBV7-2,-,TGTGCCAGCAGCTTTAAGACAGGGAACACTGAAGCTTTCTTT,CASSFKTGNTEAFF
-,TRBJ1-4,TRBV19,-,TGTGCCAGTAGTACCTTCGGGGTTGTGGAAAAACTGTTTTTT,CASSTFGVVEKLFF
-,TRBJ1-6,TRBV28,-,TGTGCCAGCAGTTCGGGCCCCGGGGTTTCACCCCTCCACTTT,CASSSGPGVSPLHF
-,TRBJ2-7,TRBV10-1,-,TGCGCCAGCAGTGGGACCACAGCGGAGCTAAACTACGAGCAGTACTTC,CASSGTTAELNYEQYF
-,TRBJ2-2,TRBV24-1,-,TGTGCCACCAGTGACGGGATCGGGGAGCTGTTTTTT,CATSDGIGELFF
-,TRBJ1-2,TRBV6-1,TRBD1,TGTGCCAGCAGTGATGCGGGACAGGATTATGGCTACACCTTC,CASSDAGQDYGYTF
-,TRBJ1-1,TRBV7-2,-,TGTGCCAGCAGCTTAGAACCCTGGACAGCTAATATTGAAGCTTTCTTT,CASSLEPWTANIEAFF
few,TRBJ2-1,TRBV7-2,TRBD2,TGTGCCAGCAGCTTCTTGGCTAGCGGGAGGTTCAATGAGCAGTTCTTC,CASSFLASGRFNEQFF
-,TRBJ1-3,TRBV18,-,TGTGCCAGCTCACCGATCCTAACCGGGACTCCTGGAAACACCATATATTTT,CASSPILTGTPGNTIYF
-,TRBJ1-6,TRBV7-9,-,TGTGCCAGCACGCCCTTTCAGGGGACCTATAATTCACCCCTCCACTTT,CASTPFQGTYNSPLHF
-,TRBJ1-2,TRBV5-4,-,TGTGCCAGCAGCTTCGACAGTAACTATGGCTACACCTTC,CASSFDSNYGYTF
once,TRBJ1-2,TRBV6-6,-,TGTGCCAGCAGTTACTCCTCCAGGCATCTCCCTCGCTACACCTTC,CASSYSSRHLPRYTF
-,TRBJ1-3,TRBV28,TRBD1,TGTGCCAGCAGTTTGGGCAAGGGGGCTAGAGGAAACACCATATATTTT,CASSLGKGARGNTIYF
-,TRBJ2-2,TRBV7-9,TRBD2,TGTGCCAGCAGCCACGGACTAGCGGGAGCCCTAACCGGGGAGCTGTTTTTT,CASSHGLAGALTGELFF
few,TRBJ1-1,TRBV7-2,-,TGTGCCAGCAGCACGACTCGGTTGGCATTGAACACTGAAGCTTTCTTT,CASSTTRLALNTEAFF
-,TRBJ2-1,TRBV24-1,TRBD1,TGTGCCACCACTCAGACAGGGACCAACCACAATGAGCAGTTCTTC,CATTQTGTNHNEQFF
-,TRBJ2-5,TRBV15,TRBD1,TGTGCCACCAGTACGGGCGGGACAGGGATCCAAGAGACCCAGTACTTC,CATSTGGTGIQETQYF
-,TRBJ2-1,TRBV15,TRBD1,TGTGCCACCAGCAGAGATCAACCCGACAGGGTACGATCGCGCTATGAGCAGTTCTTC,CATSRDQPDRVRSRYEQFF
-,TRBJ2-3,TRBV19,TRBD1,TGTGCCAGTAGTCCAGGACAGGGGACAGATACGCAGTATTTT,CASSPGQGTDTQYF
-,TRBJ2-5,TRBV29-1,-,TGCAGCGCCCTCAGGGGTGAAGAGACCCAGTACTTC,CSALRGEETQYF
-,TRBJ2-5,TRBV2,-,TGTGCCAGCAGCCTGACTTACGCTCAAGAGACCCAGTACTTC,CASSLTYAQETQYF
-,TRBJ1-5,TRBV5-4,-,TGTGCCAGCAGCCAGGACGGGGGGCACCGCAATCAGCCCCAGCATTTT,CASSQDGGHRNQPQHF
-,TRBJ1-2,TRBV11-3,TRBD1,TGTGCCAGCAGCGACCCGACAGGGTATGGCTACACCTTC,CASSDPTGYGYTF
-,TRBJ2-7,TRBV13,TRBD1,TGTGCCAGCGGCGGACCAGGGGGCAAGAACGAGCAGTACTTC,CASGGPGGKNEQYF
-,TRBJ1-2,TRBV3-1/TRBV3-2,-,TGTGCCAGCAGCCACGGACACACAGGCTACACCTTC,CASSHGHTGYTF
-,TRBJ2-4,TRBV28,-,TGTGCCAGCAGCTACAGGGTACTAGCCAAAAACATTCAGTACTTC,CASSYRVLAKNIQYF
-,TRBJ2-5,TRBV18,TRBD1,TGTGCCAGCTCACCACTAGGGACAGGGTATCGGGAGACCCAGTACTTC,CASSPLGTGYRETQYF
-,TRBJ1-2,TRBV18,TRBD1,TGTGCCAGCTCACCGGTTGTCCCGGGACAGGGGGCAGCCTATGGCTACACCTTC,CASSPVVPGQGAAYGYTF
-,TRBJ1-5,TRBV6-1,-,TGTGCCAGCAGTGAATCCCAGGTTCTATATAGCAATCAGCCCCAGCATTTT,CASSESQVLYSNQPQHF
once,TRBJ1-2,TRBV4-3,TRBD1,TGCGCCAGCAGCCAGGAACAGGGGATCAACTATGGCTACACCTTC,CASSQEQGINYGYTF
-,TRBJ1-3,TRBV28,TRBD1,TGTGCCAGCAGTGATACAGGGGGGACTGGAAACACCATATATTTT,CASSDTGGTGNTIYF
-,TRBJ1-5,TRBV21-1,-,TGTGCCAGCAGCAAATGGGCAGTAAATCAGCCCCAGCATTTT,CASSKWAVNQPQHF
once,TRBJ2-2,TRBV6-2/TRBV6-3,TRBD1,TGTGCCAGCAGTTACTCCCCCGACAGGGGGCTTGAGCTGTTTTTT,CASSYSPDRGLELFF
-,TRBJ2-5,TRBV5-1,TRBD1,TGCGCCAGCAGCTCACAAAGGGGGCGAGGTGAGACCCAGTACTTC,CASSSQRGRGETQYF
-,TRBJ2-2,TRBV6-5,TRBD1,TGTGCCAGCATAAAGGGGGCAGACATCACCGGGGAGCTGTTTTTT,CASIKGADITGELFF
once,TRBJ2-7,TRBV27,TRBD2,TGTGCCAGCAGTTCACGGACTAGCGGCTACGAGCAGTACTTC,CASSSRTSGYEQYF
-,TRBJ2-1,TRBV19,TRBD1,TGTGCCAGCTCCCCTCCGGGACAGAGGGCCGGTGAGCAGTTCTTC,CASSPPGQRAGEQFF
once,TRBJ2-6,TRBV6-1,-,TGTGCCAGCAGTGCTTCAGGGATCTCTGGGGCCAACGTCCTGACTTTC,CASSASGISGANVLTF
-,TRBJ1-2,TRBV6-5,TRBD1,TGTGCCAGCACCCCGACCGGGACAGGGGGAAGAGTCTACACCTTC,CASTPTGTGGRVYTF
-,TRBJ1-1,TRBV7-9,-,TGTGCCAGCAGCTTAGTGATATGGTTTTCCGGGACAACTAACACTGAAGCTTTCTTT,CASSLVIWFSGTTNTEAFF
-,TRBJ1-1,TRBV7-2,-,TGTGCCAGCAGCCCCTACTACGAAGCTTTCTTT,CASSPYYEAFF
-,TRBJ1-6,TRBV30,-,TGTGCCTGGAGTGTCGCGGGGCGGAATTCACCCCTCCACTTT,CAWSVAGRNSPLHF
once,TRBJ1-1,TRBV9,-,TGTGCCAGCAGCGTTACAGGGTCGGGCACTGAAGCTTTCTTT,CASSVTGSGTEAFF
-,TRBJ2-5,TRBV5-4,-,TGTGCCAGCAGCTTCGGGAATAATCTTGGCGAGACCCAGTACTTC,CASSFGNNLGETQYF
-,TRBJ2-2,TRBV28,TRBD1,TGTGCCAGCAGTTTAGAACAGGGGCCTTACACCGGGGAGCTGTTTTTT,CASSLEQGPYTGELFF
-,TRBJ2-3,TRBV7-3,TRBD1,TGTGCCAGCAGCCCAGACAGGGTCGGCACAGATACGCAGTATTTT,CASSPDRVGTDTQYF